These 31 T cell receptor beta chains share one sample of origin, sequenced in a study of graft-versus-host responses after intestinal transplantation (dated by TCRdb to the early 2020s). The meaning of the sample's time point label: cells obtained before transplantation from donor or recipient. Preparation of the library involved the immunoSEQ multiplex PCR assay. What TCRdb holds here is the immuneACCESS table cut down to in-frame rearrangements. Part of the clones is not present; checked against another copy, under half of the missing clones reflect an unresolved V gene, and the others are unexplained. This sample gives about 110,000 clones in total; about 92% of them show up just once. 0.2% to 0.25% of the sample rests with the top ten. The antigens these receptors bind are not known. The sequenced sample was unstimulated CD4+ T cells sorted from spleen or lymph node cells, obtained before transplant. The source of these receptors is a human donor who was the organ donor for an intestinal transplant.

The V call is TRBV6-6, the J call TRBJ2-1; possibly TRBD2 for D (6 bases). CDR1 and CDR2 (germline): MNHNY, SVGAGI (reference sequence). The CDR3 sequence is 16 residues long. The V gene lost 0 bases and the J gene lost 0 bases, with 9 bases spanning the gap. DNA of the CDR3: TGTGCCAGCAGTTACTCCCCAGCGGGCTCCTACAATGAGCAGTTCTTC. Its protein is CASSYSPAGSYNEQFF.

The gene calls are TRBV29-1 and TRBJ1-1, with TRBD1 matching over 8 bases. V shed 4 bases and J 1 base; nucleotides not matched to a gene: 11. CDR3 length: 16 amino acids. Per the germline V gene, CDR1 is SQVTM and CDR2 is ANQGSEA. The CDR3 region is CSVGETGVPSNTEAFF. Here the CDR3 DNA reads TGCAGCGTTGGAGAGACAGGGGTCCCCTCGAACACTGAAGCTTTCTTT.

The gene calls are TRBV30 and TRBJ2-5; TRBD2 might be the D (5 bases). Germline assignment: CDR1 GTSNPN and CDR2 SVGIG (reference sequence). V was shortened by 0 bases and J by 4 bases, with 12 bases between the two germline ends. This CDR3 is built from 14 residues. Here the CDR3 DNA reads TGTGCCTGGAGTGTCCTAGCCTCGCGAGAGACCCAGTACTTC. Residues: CAWSVLASRETQYF.

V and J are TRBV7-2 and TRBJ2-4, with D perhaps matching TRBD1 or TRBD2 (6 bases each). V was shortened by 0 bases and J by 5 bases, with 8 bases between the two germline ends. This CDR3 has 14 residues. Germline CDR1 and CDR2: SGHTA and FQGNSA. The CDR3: CASSLAGGQNIQYF. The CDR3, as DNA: TGTGCCAGCAGCTTAGCCGGGGGCCAAAACATTCAGTACTTC.

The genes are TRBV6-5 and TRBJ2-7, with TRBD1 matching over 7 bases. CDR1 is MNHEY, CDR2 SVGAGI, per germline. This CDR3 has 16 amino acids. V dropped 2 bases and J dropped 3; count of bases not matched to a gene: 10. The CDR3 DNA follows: TGTGCCAGCAGTTACGGGTTAGGGACAGATCACTACGAGCAGTACTTC. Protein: CASSYGLGTDHYEQYF.

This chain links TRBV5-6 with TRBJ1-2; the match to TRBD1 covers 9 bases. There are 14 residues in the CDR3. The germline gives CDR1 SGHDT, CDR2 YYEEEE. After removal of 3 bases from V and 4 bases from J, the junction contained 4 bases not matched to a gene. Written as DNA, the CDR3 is TGTGCCAGCAGCTCGGACAGGGGATTCTATGGCTACACCTTC. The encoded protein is CASSSDRGFYGYTF. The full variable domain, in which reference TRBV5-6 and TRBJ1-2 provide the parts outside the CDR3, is DAGVTQSPTHLIKTRGQQVTLRCSPKSGHDTVSWYQQALGQGPQFIFQYYEEEERQRGNFPDRFSGHQFPNYSSELNVNALLLGDSALYLCASSSDRGFYGYTFGSGTRLTVV.

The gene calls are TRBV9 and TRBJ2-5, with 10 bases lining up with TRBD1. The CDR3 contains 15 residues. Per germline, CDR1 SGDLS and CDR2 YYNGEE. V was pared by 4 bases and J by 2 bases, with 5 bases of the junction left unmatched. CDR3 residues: CASSPGQGVQETQYF. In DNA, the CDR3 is TGTGCCAGCAGCCCAGGACAGGGGGTACAAGAGACCCAGTACTTC.

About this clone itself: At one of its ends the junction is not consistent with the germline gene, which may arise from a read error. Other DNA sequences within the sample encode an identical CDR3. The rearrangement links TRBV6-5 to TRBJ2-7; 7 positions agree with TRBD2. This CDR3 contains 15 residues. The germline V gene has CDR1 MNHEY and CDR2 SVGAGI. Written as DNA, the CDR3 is TGCGCCAGCAGTTACTCCTGGGCGGGAGCCTACGAGCAGTACTTC. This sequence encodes CASSYSWAGAYEQYF.

DNA of the CDR3: TGTGCCAGCAGCTCCCCCCGGGGTGGTAGGAACACTGAAGCTTTCTTT. Translation gives CASSSPRGGRNTEAFF. This chain links TRBV5-4 with TRBJ1-1; D is uncertain. Germline values: CDR1 SGHNT, CDR2 YYREEE (reference sequence). The germline V and J ends were trimmed by 3 bases and 1 base, with 16 bases remaining between them. The CDR3 runs to 16 residues.

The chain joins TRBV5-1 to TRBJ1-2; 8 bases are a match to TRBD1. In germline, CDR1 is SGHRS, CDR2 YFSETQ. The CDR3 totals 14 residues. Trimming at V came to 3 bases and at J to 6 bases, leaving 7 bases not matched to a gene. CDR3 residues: CASSWTGYEHGYTF. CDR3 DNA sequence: TGCGCCAGCAGCTGGACAGGGTACGAGCATGGCTACACCTTC.

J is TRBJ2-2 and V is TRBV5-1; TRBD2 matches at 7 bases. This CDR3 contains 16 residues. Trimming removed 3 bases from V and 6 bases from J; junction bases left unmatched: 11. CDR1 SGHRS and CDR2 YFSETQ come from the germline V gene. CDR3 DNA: TGCGCCAGCAGCTCTCCCGGCGGGAGTTTATCCGGGGAGCTGTTTTTT. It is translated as CASSSPGGSLSGELFF.

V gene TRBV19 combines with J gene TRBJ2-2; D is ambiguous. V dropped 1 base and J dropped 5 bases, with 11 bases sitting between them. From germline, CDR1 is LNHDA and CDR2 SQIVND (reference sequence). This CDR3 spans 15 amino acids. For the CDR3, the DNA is TGTGCCAGTAGTATAGGGCTTAGTTATACCGGGGAGCTGTTTTTT. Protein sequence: CASSIGLSYTGELFF.

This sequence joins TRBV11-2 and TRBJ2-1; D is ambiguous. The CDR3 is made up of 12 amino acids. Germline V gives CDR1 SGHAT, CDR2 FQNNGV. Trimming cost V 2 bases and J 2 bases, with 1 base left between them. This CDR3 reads CASSLPYNEQFF. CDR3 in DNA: TGTGCCAGCAGCTTACCCTACAATGAGCAGTTCTTC.

This CDR3 reads CASSETSQGNTEAFF. The CDR3 DNA reads as TGTGCCAGCAGTGAAACCTCCCAGGGGAACACTGAAGCTTTCTTT. The chain joins TRBV6-1 to TRBJ1-1; D perhaps matches TRBD1 (5 bases). The CDR3 covers 15 residues. V was shortened by 2 bases and J by 1 base, with 11 bases between the two germline ends. Germline V gene lookup returns CDR1 MNHNS and CDR2 SASEGT.

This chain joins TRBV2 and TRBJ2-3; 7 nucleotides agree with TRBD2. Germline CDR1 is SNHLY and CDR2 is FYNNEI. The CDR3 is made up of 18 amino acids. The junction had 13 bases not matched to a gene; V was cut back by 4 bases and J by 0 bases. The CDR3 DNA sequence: TGTGCCAGCAGTGTACCGGGACTACAGCTCCATAGCACAGATACGCAGTATTTT. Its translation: CASSVPGLQLHSTDTQYF.

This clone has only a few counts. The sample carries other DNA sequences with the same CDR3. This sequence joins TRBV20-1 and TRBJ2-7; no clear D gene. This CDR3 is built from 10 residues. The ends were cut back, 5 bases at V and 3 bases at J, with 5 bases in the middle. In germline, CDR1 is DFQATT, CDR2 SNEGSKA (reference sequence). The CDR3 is CSALDYEQYF. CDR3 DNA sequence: TGCAGTGCTTTAGACTACGAGCAGTACTTC.

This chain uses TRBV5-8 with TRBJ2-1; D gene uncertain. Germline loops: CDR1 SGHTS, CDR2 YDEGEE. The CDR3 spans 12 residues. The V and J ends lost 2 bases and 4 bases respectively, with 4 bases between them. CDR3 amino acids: CASSLIYNEQFF. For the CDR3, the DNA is TGTGCCAGCAGCTTAATATACAATGAGCAGTTCTTC. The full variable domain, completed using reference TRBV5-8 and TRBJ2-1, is EAGVTQSPTHLIKTRGQQATLRCSPISGHTSVYWYQQALGLGLQFLLWYDEGEERNRGNFPPRFSGRQFPNYSSELNVNALELEDSALYLCASSLIYNEQFFGPGTRLTVL.

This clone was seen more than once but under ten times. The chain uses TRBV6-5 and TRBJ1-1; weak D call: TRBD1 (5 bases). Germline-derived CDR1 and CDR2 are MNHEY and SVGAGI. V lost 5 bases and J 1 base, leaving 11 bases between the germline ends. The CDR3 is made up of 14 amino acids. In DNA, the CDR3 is TGTGCCAGCAGTGACGGGGGGAAGAACACTGAAGCTTTCTTT. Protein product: CASSDGGKNTEAFF.

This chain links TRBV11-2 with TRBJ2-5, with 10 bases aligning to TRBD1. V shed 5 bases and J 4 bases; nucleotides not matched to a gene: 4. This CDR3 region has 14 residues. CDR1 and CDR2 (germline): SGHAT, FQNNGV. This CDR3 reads CASSTDRGRETQYF. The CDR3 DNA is TGTGCCAGCAGCACGGACAGGGGGAGAGAGACCCAGTACTTC. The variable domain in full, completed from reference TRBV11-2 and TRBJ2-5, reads EAGVAQSPRYKIIEKRQSVAFWCNPISGHATLYWYQQILGQGPKLLIQFQNNGVVDDSQLPKDRFSAERLKGVDSTLKIQPAKLEDSAVYLCASSTDRGRETQYFGPGTRLLVL.

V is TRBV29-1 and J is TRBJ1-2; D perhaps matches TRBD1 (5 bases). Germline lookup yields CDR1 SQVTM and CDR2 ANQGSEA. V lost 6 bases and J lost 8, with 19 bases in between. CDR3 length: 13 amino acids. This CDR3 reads CSVLGTAWAGYTF. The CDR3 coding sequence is TGCAGCGTCCTAGGGACGGCCTGGGCAGGCTACACCTTC.

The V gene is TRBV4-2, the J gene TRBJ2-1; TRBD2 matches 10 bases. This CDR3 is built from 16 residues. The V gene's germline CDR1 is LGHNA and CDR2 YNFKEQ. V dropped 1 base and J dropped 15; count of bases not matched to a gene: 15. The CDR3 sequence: CASSQGAGAGGKSLFF. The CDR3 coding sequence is TGTGCCAGCAGCCAAGGAGCCGGAGCGGGAGGGAAGTCTCTGTTCTTC.

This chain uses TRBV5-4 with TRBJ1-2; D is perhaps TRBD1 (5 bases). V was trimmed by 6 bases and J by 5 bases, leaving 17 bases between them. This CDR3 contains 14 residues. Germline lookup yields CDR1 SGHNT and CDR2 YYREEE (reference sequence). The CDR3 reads CASTLGGDWYGYTF. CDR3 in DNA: TGTGCCAGCACCCTTGGGGGGGACTGGTATGGCTACACCTTC.

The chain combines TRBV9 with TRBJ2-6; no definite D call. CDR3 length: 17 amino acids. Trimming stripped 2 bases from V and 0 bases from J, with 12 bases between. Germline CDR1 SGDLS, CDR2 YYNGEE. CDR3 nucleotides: TGTGCCAGCAGCGTTGGCAGTCCTACCTCTGGGGCCAACGTCCTGACTTTC. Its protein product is CASSVGSPTSGANVLTF.

The CDR3 region has the DNA TGTGCCAGCAGAAAACCAGGGGAAGAGACCCAGTACTTC. Translating it yields CASRKPGEETQYF. This rearrangement joins TRBV6-5 to TRBJ2-5; D possibly corresponds to TRBD1 (6 bases). The germline gives CDR1 MNHEY, CDR2 SVGAGI. V gave up 6 bases and J gave up 3 bases, with 11 bases separating them. This CDR3 contains 13 residues.

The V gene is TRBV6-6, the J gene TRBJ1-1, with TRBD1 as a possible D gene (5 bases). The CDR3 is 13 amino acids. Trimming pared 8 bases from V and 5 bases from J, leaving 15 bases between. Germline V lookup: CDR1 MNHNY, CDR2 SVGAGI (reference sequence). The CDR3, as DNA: TGTGCCAGCGCTCCGGGGGTGGGAACTGAAGCTTTCTTT. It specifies CASAPGVGTEAFF.

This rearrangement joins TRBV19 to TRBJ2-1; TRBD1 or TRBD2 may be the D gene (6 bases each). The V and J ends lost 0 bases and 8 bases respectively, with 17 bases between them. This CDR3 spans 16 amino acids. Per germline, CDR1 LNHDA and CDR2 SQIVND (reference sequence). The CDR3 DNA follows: TGTGCCAGTAGTATAGATTCGGGGGCAGGATATGATGAGCAGTTCTTC. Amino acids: CASSIDSGAGYDEQFF.

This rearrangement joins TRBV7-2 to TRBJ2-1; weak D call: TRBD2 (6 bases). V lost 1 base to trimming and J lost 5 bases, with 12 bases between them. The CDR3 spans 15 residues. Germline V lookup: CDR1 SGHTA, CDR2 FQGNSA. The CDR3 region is CASSLDPGLNNEQFF. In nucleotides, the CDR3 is TGTGCCAGCAGCTTAGATCCGGGACTGAACAATGAGCAGTTCTTC.

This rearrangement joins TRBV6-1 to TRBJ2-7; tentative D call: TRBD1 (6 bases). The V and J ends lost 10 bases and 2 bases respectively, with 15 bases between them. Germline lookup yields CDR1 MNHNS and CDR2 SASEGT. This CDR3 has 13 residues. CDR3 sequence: CATGKDSTYEQYF. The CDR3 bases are TGTGCCACCGGAAAGGACAGTACCTACGAGCAGTACTTC.

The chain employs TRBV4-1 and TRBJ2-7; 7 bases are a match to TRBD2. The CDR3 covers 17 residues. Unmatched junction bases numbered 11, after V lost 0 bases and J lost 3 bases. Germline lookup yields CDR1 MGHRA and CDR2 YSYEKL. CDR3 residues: CASSQDSTTSAYYEQYF. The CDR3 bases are TGCGCCAGCAGCCAAGACTCTACTACTAGCGCTTACTACGAGCAGTACTTC.

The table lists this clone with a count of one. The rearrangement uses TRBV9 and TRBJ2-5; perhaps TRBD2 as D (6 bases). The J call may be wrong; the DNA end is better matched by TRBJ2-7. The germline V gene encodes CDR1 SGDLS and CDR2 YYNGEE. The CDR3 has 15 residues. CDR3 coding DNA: TGTGCCAGCAGCCCAGCAGCGGGTAGCTCCTACGAGCAGTACTTC. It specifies CASSPAAGSSYEQYF.

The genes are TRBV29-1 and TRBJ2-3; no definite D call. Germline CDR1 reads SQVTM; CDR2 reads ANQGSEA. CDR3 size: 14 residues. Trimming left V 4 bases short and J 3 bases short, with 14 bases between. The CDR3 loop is CSVGSSFGTDTQYF. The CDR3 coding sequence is TGCAGCGTTGGGTCCTCCTTTGGGACAGATACGCAGTATTTT.